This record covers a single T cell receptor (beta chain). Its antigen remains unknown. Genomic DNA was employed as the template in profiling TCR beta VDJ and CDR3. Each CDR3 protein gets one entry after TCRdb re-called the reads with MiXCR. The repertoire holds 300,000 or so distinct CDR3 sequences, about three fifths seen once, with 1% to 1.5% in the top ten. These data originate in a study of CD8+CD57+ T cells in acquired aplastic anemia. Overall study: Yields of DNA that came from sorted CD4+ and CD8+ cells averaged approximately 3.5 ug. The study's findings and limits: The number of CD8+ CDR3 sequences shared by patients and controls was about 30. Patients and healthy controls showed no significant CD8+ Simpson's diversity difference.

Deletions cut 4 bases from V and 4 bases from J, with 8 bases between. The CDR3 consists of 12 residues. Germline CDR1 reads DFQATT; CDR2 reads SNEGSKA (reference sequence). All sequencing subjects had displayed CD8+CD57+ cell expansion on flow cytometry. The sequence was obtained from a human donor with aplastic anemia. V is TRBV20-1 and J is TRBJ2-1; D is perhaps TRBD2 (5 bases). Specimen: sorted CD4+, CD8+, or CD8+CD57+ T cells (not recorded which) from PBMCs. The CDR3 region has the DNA TGCAGTGCTACCCGGGAATACAATGAGCAGTTCTTC. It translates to CSATREYNEQFF.